Listed below are T cell receptor beta chains from one sample, sequenced in a study of control samples from healthy donors and cancer patients. Generated by immunoSEQ multiplex PCR, the TCRdb table keeps only in-frame clones and is missing some. The sample has 120,000 or so clones, 85% to 95% seen once. Material for sequencing was PBMCs. Receptors originate from a man older than 75 with head and neck cancer. CDR3s include the opening cysteine and the closing phenylalanine or tryptophan. The order of the fields is V gene, D gene, J gene, clone size, CDR3 protein, CDR3 DNA. A D gene is named only where the DNA matches it firmly. The size field is filled for only some rows; it gives once, few, many or a size class.

v_gene: TRBV4-1; d_gene: .; j_gene: TRBJ1-1; abundance: .; CDR3aa: CASSQDRPKGTPLNTEAFF; CDR3nt: TGCGCCAGCAGCCAAGACCGGCCTAAGGGGACACCACTTAACACTGAAGCTTTCTTT
v_gene: TRBV3-1/TRBV3-2; d_gene: .; j_gene: TRBJ2-7; abundance: once; CDR3aa: CASSQGRASYEQYF; CDR3nt: TGTGCCAGCAGCCAAGGCAGGGCCTCCTACGAGCAGTACTTC
v_gene: TRBV5-1; d_gene: TRBD1; j_gene: TRBJ1-4; abundance: .; CDR3aa: CASSAGQGTGEKLFF; CDR3nt: TGCGCCAGCAGCGCGGGACAGGGAACAGGGGAAAAACTGTTTTTT
v_gene: TRBV11-3; d_gene: TRBD1; j_gene: TRBJ2-5; abundance: .; CDR3aa: CASSSGQEYQETQYF; CDR3nt: TGTGCCAGCAGCTCAGGACAGGAGTACCAAGAGACCCAGTACTTC
v_gene: TRBV12-3/TRBV12-4; d_gene: .; j_gene: TRBJ1-2; abundance: .; CDR3aa: CASSSPGDYGYTF; CDR3nt: TGTGCCAGCAGTTCGCCGGGTGACTATGGCTACACCTTC
v_gene: TRBV6-5; d_gene: .; j_gene: TRBJ2-7; abundance: .; CDR3aa: CASTRQAYEQYF; CDR3nt: TGTGCCAGCACCAGACAGGCGTACGAGCAGTACTTC
v_gene: TRBV3-1/TRBV3-2; d_gene: .; j_gene: TRBJ2-7; abundance: .; CDR3aa: CASSQVTGTLGQYF; CDR3nt: TGTGCCAGCAGCCAAGTCACAGGGACCTTGGGGCAGTACTTC
v_gene: TRBV10-2; d_gene: .; j_gene: TRBJ2-1; abundance: .; CDR3aa: CASSAPSPPEQFF; CDR3nt: TGCGCCAGCAGCGCGCCTAGCCCCCCTGAGCAGTTCTTC
v_gene: TRBV14; d_gene: TRBD1; j_gene: TRBJ1-1; abundance: .; CDR3aa: CASSLLDRDGTEAFF; CDR3nt: TGTGCCAGCAGCCTCCTGGACAGGGATGGCACTGAAGCTTTCTTT
v_gene: TRBV5-5; d_gene: .; j_gene: TRBJ2-6; abundance: .; CDR3aa: CASSLEARHHSGANVLTF; CDR3nt: TGTGCCAGCAGCTTGGAAGCCAGGCACCACTCTGGGGCCAACGTCCTGACTTTC
v_gene: TRBV24-1; d_gene: .; j_gene: TRBJ2-3; abundance: .; CDR3aa: CATSDTTEGPDTQYF; CDR3nt: TGTGCCACCAGTGATACCACAGAGGGCCCAGATACGCAGTATTTT
v_gene: TRBV6-5; d_gene: .; j_gene: TRBJ1-1; abundance: .; CDR3aa: CASSSKLGPEAFF; CDR3nt: TGTGCCAGCAGTTCCAAACTGGGGCCGGAAGCTTTCTTT
v_gene: TRBV4-3; d_gene: .; j_gene: TRBJ2-1; abundance: .; CDR3aa: CASSQEGPSSNYNEQFF; CDR3nt: TGCGCCAGCAGCCAAGAAGGCCCGTCCTCGAATTACAATGAGCAGTTCTTC
v_gene: TRBV18; d_gene: .; j_gene: TRBJ2-3; abundance: .; CDR3aa: CASSPRADTQYF; CDR3nt: TGTGCCAGCTCACCAAGGGCAGATACGCAGTATTTT
v_gene: TRBV28; d_gene: .; j_gene: TRBJ1-5; abundance: .; CDR3aa: CASSLSFSNQPQHF; CDR3nt: TGTGCCAGCAGTTTATCCTTTAGCAATCAGCCCCAGCATTTT
v_gene: TRBV5-4; d_gene: TRBD1; j_gene: TRBJ1-1; abundance: once; CDR3aa: CASSRTTGSGTEAFF; CDR3nt: TGTGCCAGCAGTCGAACGACAGGGTCGGGGACTGAAGCTTTCTTT
v_gene: TRBV7-6; d_gene: TRBD2; j_gene: TRBJ2-3; abundance: .; CDR3aa: CASSTRLAGVRSTDTQYF; CDR3nt: TGTGCCAGCAGCACCCGACTAGCGGGCGTCCGTAGCACAGATACGCAGTATTTT